The sequence of this T cell receptor beta chain was determined in a study of T cell changes during pregnancy in multiple sclerosis. V shed 8 bases, J shed 3 bases, and the junction held 9 bases outside the gene matches. The CDR3 has 14 amino acids. Germline loops: CDR1 MNHEY, CDR2 SVGAGI. Clones were sequenced by immunoSEQ multiplex PCR, and TCRdb holds only the in-frame ones, with some missing. The sample lists about 20,000 clones; 80% to 90% were seen once. The clonotype was recovered from a female donor in good health, enrolled as a control in a pregnancy study. The J gene is TRBJ2-7, the V gene TRBV6-5, with 8 bases that match TRBD2. The source was CD8+ T cells from peripheral blood mononuclear cells, collected in the second trimester of pregnancy. CDR3 amino acids: CASGGAGAGYEQYF. DNA for the CDR3: TGTGCCAGCGGTGGAGCGGGAGCGGGCTACGAGCAGTACTTC.